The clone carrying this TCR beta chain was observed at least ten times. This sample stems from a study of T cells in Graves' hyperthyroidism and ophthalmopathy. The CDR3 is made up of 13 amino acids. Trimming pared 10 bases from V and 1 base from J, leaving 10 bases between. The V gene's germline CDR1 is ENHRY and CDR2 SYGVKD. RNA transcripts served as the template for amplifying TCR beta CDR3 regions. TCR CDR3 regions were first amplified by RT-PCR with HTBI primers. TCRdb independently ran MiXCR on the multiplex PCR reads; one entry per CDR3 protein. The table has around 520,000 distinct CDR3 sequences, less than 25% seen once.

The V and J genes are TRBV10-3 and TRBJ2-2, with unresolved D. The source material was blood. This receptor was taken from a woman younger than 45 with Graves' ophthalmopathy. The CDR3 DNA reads TGTGCCACGAAGGCCGAGAACACCGGGGAGCTGTTTTTT. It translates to CATKAENTGELFF.